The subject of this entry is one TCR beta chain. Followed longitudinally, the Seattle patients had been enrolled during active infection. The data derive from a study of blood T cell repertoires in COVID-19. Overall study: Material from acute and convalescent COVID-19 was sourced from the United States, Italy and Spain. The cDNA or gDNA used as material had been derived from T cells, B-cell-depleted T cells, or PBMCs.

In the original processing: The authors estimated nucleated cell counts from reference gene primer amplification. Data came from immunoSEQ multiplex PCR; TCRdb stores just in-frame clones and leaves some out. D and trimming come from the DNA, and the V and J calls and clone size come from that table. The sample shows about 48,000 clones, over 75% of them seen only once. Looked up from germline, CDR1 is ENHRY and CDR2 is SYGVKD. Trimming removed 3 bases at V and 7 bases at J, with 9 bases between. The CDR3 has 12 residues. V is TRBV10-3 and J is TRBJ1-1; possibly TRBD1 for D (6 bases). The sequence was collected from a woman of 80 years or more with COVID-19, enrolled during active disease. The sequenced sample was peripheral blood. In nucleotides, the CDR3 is TGTGCCATCAGTGACCACAGGGATGAAGCTTTCTTT. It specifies CAISDHRDEAFF.